These 14 T cell receptor beta chains came from one sample sequenced in a study of blood T cells in healthy people across ages. Using a J-beta primer mix together with a sample-barcoded 5' primer, a second PCR was run for roughly 7 to 12 cycles. MiXCR was run by TCRdb on the 5' RACE reads, yielding one entry per CDR3 protein. The sample includes about 780,000 distinct CDR3 sequences, 46% of them seen just once. Source material: blood. The receptor source for this set is a man aged 80 or over in good health.

The chain joins TRBV27 to TRBJ1-2; 9 positions match TRBD1. V was pared by 11 bases and J by 6 bases, with 7 bases of the junction left unmatched. CDR1 and CDR2 from the germline V gene are MNHEY and SMNVEV (reference sequence). This CDR3 has 12 residues. The CDR3 loop reads CAAGTGKDGYTF. The CDR3 DNA follows: TGTGCCGCAGGGACAGGGAAGGATGGCTACACCTTC.

This clonotype was found a few times. This may be a read error: a much more frequent sequence differs by one nucleotide. This rearrangement joins TRBV4-3 to TRBJ2-1, with a weak D call TRBD2 (5 bases). The CDR3 runs 14 residues. V was cut by 0 bases and J by 10 bases, with 13 bases left in between. Germline assignment: CDR1 LGHNA and CDR2 YSLEER. The CDR3 sequence is CASSQDLGSYEQFF. Here the CDR3 DNA reads TGCGCCAGCAGCCAAGATCTGGGGAGTTACGAGCAGTTCTTC.

V and J are TRBV21-1 and TRBJ2-1; TRBD2, the table's D call, was not compared with the DNA. TRBV21-1 is given as a pseudogene. The CDR3 contains 18 residues. This chain's CDR3 is CASSAEDHHQGVYNEQFF. As DNA, the CDR3 is TGTGCCAGCAGCGCGGAGGACCATCACCAGGGAGTCTACAATGAGCAGTTCTTC.

A few counts support this clonotype. This chain uses TRBV29-1 with TRBJ2-6; D is ambiguous. V was clipped by 3 bases and J by 1 base, with 7 bases between them. Looked up from germline, CDR1 is SQVTM and CDR2 is ANQGSEA. This CDR3 has 14 amino acids. The CDR3 protein is CSVEMLSGANVLTF. The CDR3 DNA reads as TGCAGCGTTGAGATGTTATCTGGGGCCAACGTCCTGACTTTC. The full variable domain, with the rest looked up from reference TRBV29-1 and TRBJ2-6, is SAVISQKPSRDICQRGTSLTIQCQVDSQVTMMFWYRQQPGQSLTLIATANQGSEATYESGFVIDKFPISRPNLTFSTLTVSNMSPEDSSIYLCSVEMLSGANVLTFGAGSRLTVL.

At least ten counts were recorded for this clonotype. The chain joins TRBV29-1 to TRBJ2-7; 10 bases align to TRBD2. The V gene end was trimmed by 6 bases and the J gene end by 7 bases; junction bases not matched to a gene: 15. CDR3 length equals 15 residues. Germline V gene lookup returns CDR1 SQVTM and CDR2 ANQGSEA. The CDR3 region has the DNA TGCAGCGTCCATGTAGCGGGAGGTTCGATAGGGGAGCAGTACTTC. Amino acid sequence: CSVHVAGGSIGEQYF.

The rearrangement joins TRBV3-1 to TRBJ2-7, with TRBD2 matching 8 bases. V shed 1 base and J 3 bases; nucleotides not matched to a gene: 2. The CDR3 contains 14 residues. The germline V gene encodes CDR1 LGHDT and CDR2 YNNKEL (reference sequence). In DNA, the CDR3 is TGTGCCAGCAGCCAAGGGGGACTAGGCTACGAGCAGTACTTC. Amino acids: CASSQGGLGYEQYF.

This chain connects TRBV29-1 to TRBJ2-3, with 7 nucleotides matching TRBD1. From germline, CDR1 is SQVTM and CDR2 ANQGSEA. The V gene end was trimmed by 3 bases and the J gene end by 4 bases; junction bases not matched to a gene: 7. The CDR3 is made up of 14 amino acids. CDR3 in DNA: TGCAGCGTTGATGAGGGGGCTAGATCAGATACGCAGTATTTT. It translates to CSVDEGARSDTQYF.

The rearrangement links TRBV12-3 or TRBV12-4 to TRBJ1-1; TRBD1 aligns across 7 bases. The CDR3 sequence is 15 residues long. The V gene end was trimmed by 3 bases and the J gene end by 0 bases; junction bases not matched to a gene: 4. CDR3 nucleotide sequence: TGTGCCAGCAGTTTCGGACAGGTCATGAACACTGAAGCTTTCTTT. It is translated as CASSFGQVMNTEAFF.

V and J are TRBV29-1 and TRBJ2-5, with 7 bases that match TRBD2. Germline V lookup: CDR1 SQVTM, CDR2 ANQGSEA. This CDR3 has 12 residues. The V segment lost 4 bases and the J segment 4 bases; nucleotides outside the gene matches: 3. The CDR3 DNA follows: TGCAGCGTTGGTATAGCGGGAGAGACCCAGTACTTC. Its protein product is CSVGIAGETQYF.

V gene TRBV11-1 combines with J gene TRBJ2-3, with no clear D. The CDR3 consists of 13 residues. V shed 6 bases and J shed 2 bases, with 9 bases lying between them. CDR1 and CDR2 from the germline V gene are SGHAT and FQDESV (reference sequence). CDR3 amino acids: CASRSTNTDTQYF. CDR3 sequence (DNA): TGTGCCAGCAGGTCAACTAACACAGATACGCAGTATTTT.

The table lists this clonotype with a few counts. This rearrangement joins TRBV7-3 to TRBJ2-7; D is uncertain. Looked up from germline, CDR1 is SGHTA and CDR2 is FQGTGA. The V end lost 4 bases, the J end lost 4 bases, and 11 bases lay between the germline ends. CDR3 length: 13 amino acids. CDR3 coding DNA: TGTGCCAGCAGCTCGTCCCCAGGATACGAGCAGTACTTC. Amino acid sequence: CASSSSPGYEQYF.

This clonotype was observed a few times. The V gene is TRBV20-1, the J gene TRBJ2-1; no clear D. V lost 2 bases, J lost 2 bases, and 4 bases lay in between. The germline CDR1 and CDR2 sequences are DFQATT and SNEGSKA (reference sequence). The CDR3 contains 12 residues. CDR3 amino acids: CSARSPYNEQFF. DNA of the CDR3: TGCAGTGCTAGAAGTCCCTACAATGAGCAGTTCTTC.

This clonotype appeared a single time. The rearrangement uses TRBV3-1 and TRBJ2-6; 12 bases agree with TRBD1. J lost 2 bases, V lost 4 bases, and 3 bases had no gene match. The CDR3 has 17 amino acids. Germline CDR1 is LGHDT and CDR2 is YNNKEL (reference sequence). This CDR3 reads CASSLGQGAAGANVLTF. The CDR3 region has the DNA TGTGCCAGCAGCCTGGGACAGGGGGCAGCTGGGGCCAACGTCCTGACTTTC. Complete variable domain (other parts from reference TRBV3-1 and TRBJ2-6): DTAVSQTPKYLVTQMGNDKSIKCEQNLGHDTMYWYKQDSKKFLKIMFSYNNKELIINETVPNRFSPKSPDKAHLNLHINSLELGDSAVYFCASSLGQGAAGANVLTFGAGSRLTVL.

V gene TRBV2 combines with J gene TRBJ2-7, with 8 bases identical to TRBD1. Germline CDR1 reads SNHLY; CDR2 reads FYNNEI. Losses at the gene ends were 6 bases for V and 1 base for J; bases not matched to a gene: 5. There are 14 residues in the CDR3. The CDR3 nucleotides are TGTGCCAGCAGCCGGGACAGGCGTTCCTACGAGCAGTACTTC. Its protein product is CASSRDRRSYEQYF. The variable domain in full, with the rest retrieved from reference TRBV2 and TRBJ2-7, is EPEVTQTPSHQVTQMGQEVILRCVPISNHLYFYWYRQILGQKVEFLVSFYNNEISEKSEIFDDQFSVERPDGSNFTLKIRSTKLEDSAMYFCASSRDRRSYEQYFGPGTRLTVT.